This entry concerns a single T cell receptor beta chain. Antigen: not known. The PCR ran on 60 Vbeta and 13 Jbeta primers. Using immunoSEQ multiplex PCR, the repertoire was profiled, and TCRdb retains in-frame clones only, with some absent. This table holds some 95,000 clones, about two thirds found once. This sample is part of a study of cytomegalovirus exposure and HLA in healthy donors. Study results and caveats: The study designated 164 TCR beta chains cytomegalovirus-associated.

This CDR3 region has 15 residues. The ends were cut back, 5 bases at V and 10 bases at J, with 21 bases in the middle. Germline-derived CDR1 and CDR2 are PRHDT and FYEKMQ (reference sequence). Sequenced material: PBMCs. The chain employs TRBV13 and TRBJ2-1; weak D call: TRBD2 (6 bases). The receptor was isolated from a female donor in good health and CMV-seronegative. The CDR3: CASSVRGRDCPEQFF. As DNA, the CDR3 is TGTGCCAGCAGCGTTAGAGGTAGGGACTGCCCCGAGCAGTTCTTC.